This passage covers 26 T cell receptor beta chains from one sample sequenced in a study of PD-L1 blockade in urothelial cancer. TCRdb's copy holds only in-frame clones and misses some; the assay was immunoSEQ multiplex PCR. In the table there are 25,000 to 35,000 clones, approximately 86% of which are singletons. This specimen was PBMCs, taken around atezolizumab (anti-PD-L1) treatment. The origin of the receptors is a man between 45 and 60 years old with urothelial cancer.

This rearrangement joins TRBV7-9 to TRBJ1-5, with 9 bases lining up with TRBD1. In germline, CDR1 is SEHNR, CDR2 FQNEAQ (reference sequence). The CDR3 consists of 17 residues. J lost 5 bases, V lost 1 base, and 9 bases had no gene match. The CDR3 bases are TGTGCCAGCAGCTTAGATCGCGGACAGGGGTTTGATCAGCCCCAGCATTTT. Residues: CASSLDRGQGFDQPQHF.

The V gene is TRBV29-1, the J gene TRBJ2-3, with 10 bases identical to TRBD1. V lost 8 bases and J lost 2; bases outside the gene matches: 7. Germline V gene data show CDR1 as SQVTM and CDR2 as ANQGSEA. This CDR3 spans 14 amino acids. The CDR3 DNA sequence: TGCAGCTCCCGGACAGGGGGAAACACAGATACGCAGTATTTT. Its translation is CSSRTGGNTDTQYF.

The gene calls are TRBV30 and TRBJ2-7, with D perhaps matching TRBD2 (5 bases). This CDR3 is 12 amino acids long. The V and J ends lost 5 bases and 5 bases respectively, with 13 bases between them. CDR1 GTSNPN and CDR2 SVGIG come from the germline V gene (reference sequence). The CDR3 nucleotides read TGTGCCTGGGAGGGTTCACCCCACGAGCAGTACTTC. Translation gives CAWEGSPHEQYF.

The chain has TRBV6-5 and TRBJ2-3, with TRBD2 identical over 8 bases. Trimming cost V 0 bases and J 8 bases; bases outside gene matches: 10. The CDR3 is 16 amino acids. The V gene's germline CDR1 is MNHEY and CDR2 SVGAGI. In DNA, the CDR3 is TGTGCCAGCAGTTACTCCCATTCGGGGGGGAAGGTTACGCAGTATTTT. It translates to CASSYSHSGGKVTQYF.

The CDR3 DNA sequence: TGTGGTTCGGGGGGCGGTGAAAAACTGTTTTTT. Translated, it gives CGSGGGEKLFF. The V and J genes are TRBV6-1 and TRBJ1-4; a possible D gene is TRBD1 (6 bases). The CDR3 is 11 residues long. The germline CDR1 and CDR2 sequences are MNHNS and SASEGT.

This chain uses TRBV12-5 with TRBJ2-5, with 7 bases fitting TRBD1. CDR3 length: 11 amino acids. V dropped 7 bases and J dropped 10; count of bases not matched to a gene: 6. CDR1 and CDR2 (germline): LGHNT, FRNRAP. The CDR3 protein is CASATQGDQYF. CDR3 DNA: TGTGCTAGTGCCACCCAGGGGGACCAGTACTTC.

This chain uses TRBV30 with TRBJ2-7, with D uncertain. The CDR3 loop spans 15 amino acids. Germline assignment: CDR1 GTSNPN and CDR2 SVGIG (reference sequence). Trimming shortened V by 0 bases and J by 4 bases, and 16 bases separated the two germline ends. The CDR3 spells CAWSVQSLSTYEQYF. CDR3 bases: TGTGCCTGGAGTGTACAGTCACTGAGCACTTACGAGCAGTACTTC.

The chain links TRBV18 to TRBJ2-7; 8 bases fit TRBD1. The CDR3 has 14 residues. V lost 3 bases, J lost 0 bases, and 1 base stayed unmatched. Germline lookup yields CDR1 KGHSH and CDR2 LQKENI. The CDR3 DNA follows: TGTGCCAGCTCACCGGGACAGGTCTCCTACGAGCAGTACTTC. Translation gives CASSPGQVSYEQYF. Variable domain in full (rest from reference TRBV18 and TRBJ2-7): NAGVMQNPRHLVRRRGQEARLRCSPMKGHSHVYWYRQLPEEGLKFMVYLQKENIIDESGMPKERFSAEFPKEGPSILRIQQVVRGDSAAYFCASSPGQVSYEQYFGPGTRLTVT.

The chain joins TRBV11-2 to TRBJ2-3; 7 nucleotides match TRBD1. The CDR3 loop spans 17 amino acids. Looked up from germline, CDR1 is SGHAT and CDR2 is FQNNGV. J was trimmed by 2 bases and V by 5 bases; bases with no gene match: 13. The CDR3 protein is CASSLIPTGILTDTQYF. In nucleotides, the CDR3 is TGTGCCAGCAGCCTAATACCGACAGGGATCCTCACAGATACGCAGTATTTT.

CDR3 loop: CASSATGGDTGELFF. CDR3 nucleotides: TGTGCCAGCAGTGCCACGGGAGGGGACACCGGGGAGCTGTTTTTT. The chain recombines TRBV6-1 with TRBJ2-2, with 8 bases matching TRBD2. The CDR3 contains 15 residues. CDR1 and CDR2 from the germline V gene are MNHNS and SASEGT. V lost 4 bases to trimming and J lost 3 bases; unmatched junction nucleotides: 4.

The genes are TRBV28 and TRBJ2-7, with TRBD2 matching 7 bases. V lost 1 base, J lost 1 base, and 4 bases stayed unmatched. The CDR3 covers 15 residues. Germline CDR1 and CDR2: MDHEN and SYDVKM. The CDR3 spells CASSLLGGLSYEQYF. The CDR3 nucleotides are TGTGCCAGCAGTTTATTGGGGGGACTATCCTACGAGCAGTACTTC.

In this sample, this clone turned up once. The V call is TRBV9, the J call TRBJ2-1, with TRBD2 identical over 10 bases. Germline V gives CDR1 SGDLS, CDR2 YYNGEE. V was pared by 0 bases and J by 10 bases, with 10 bases of the junction left unmatched. The CDR3 length is 16 residues. The CDR3 DNA sequence: TGTGCCAGCAGCGTAGGTAATAGCGGGGGGCCAGGGGAGCAGTTCTTC. Amino acids: CASSVGNSGGPGEQFF.

This CDR3 reads CAWSLWRGAGYGYTF. The CDR3 coding sequence is TGTGCCTGGAGTCTTTGGCGGGGGGCAGGCTATGGCTACACCTTC. The rearrangement joins TRBV30 to TRBJ1-2, with TRBD1 as a possible D gene (6 bases). V gave up 2 bases and J gave up 4 bases, with 17 bases separating them. CDR1 GTSNPN and CDR2 SVGIG come from the germline V gene (reference sequence). CDR3 length equals 15 residues.

The chain is built from TRBV2 and TRBJ2-1; D might be TRBD1 (6 bases). CDR3 length: 15 residues. Trimming took off 4 bases at V and 3 bases at J, with 13 bases between the two ends. Germline CDR1 and CDR2: SNHLY and FYNNEI. The CDR3 sequence: CASSVGGLIYNEQFF. DNA for the CDR3: TGTGCCAGCAGTGTAGGGGGTTTAATCTACAATGAGCAGTTCTTC.

The rearrangement uses TRBV7-9 and TRBJ1-1, with no clear D. Germline V gives CDR1 SEHNR, CDR2 FQNEAQ (reference sequence). The V and J ends lost 5 bases and 5 bases respectively, with 15 bases between them. The CDR3 runs 14 residues. The CDR3 bases are TGTGCCAGCAGCAAAACCTTCGGAGATACTGAAGCTTTCTTT. As protein: CASSKTFGDTEAFF. Full variable domain (rest looked up from reference TRBV7-9 and TRBJ1-1): DTGVSQNPRHKITKRGQNVTFRCDPISEHNRLYWYRQTLGQGPEFLTYFQNEAQLEKSRLLSDRFSAERPKGSFSTLEIQRTEQGDSAMYLCASSKTFGDTEAFFGQGTRLTVV.

The gene calls are TRBV18 and TRBJ2-7, with TRBD1 matching over 7 bases. V dropped 4 bases and J dropped 0; count of bases not matched to a gene: 3. The V gene's germline CDR1 is KGHSH and CDR2 LQKENI. This CDR3 has 14 amino acids. The CDR3 loop reads CASSLGQNSYEQYF. The DNA of the CDR3 is TGTGCCAGCTCACTGGGACAGAACTCCTACGAGCAGTACTTC.

This chain connects TRBV30 to TRBJ1-4, with D uncertain. CDR1 and CDR2 (germline): GTSNPN, SVGIG (reference sequence). CDR3 length equals 11 residues. Trimming removed 2 bases at V and 8 bases at J, with 6 bases between. CDR3 DNA: TGTGCCTGGAGTTACTGGGAAAAACTGTTTTTT. Translation: CAWSYWEKLFF.

This chain uses TRBV7-3 with TRBJ1-1; 9 bases fit TRBD1. This CDR3 spans 15 amino acids. Trimming removed 2 bases from V and 7 bases from J; junction bases left unmatched: 8. The germline gives CDR1 SGHTA, CDR2 FQGTGA. Written as DNA, the CDR3 is TGTGCCAGCAGCTTAGCGGGACAGGGAGGTTTTGAAGCTTTCTTT. This codes for CASSLAGQGGFEAFF.

This clone showed up just once. The chain uses TRBV19 and TRBJ2-1; D is ambiguous. The germline gives CDR1 LNHDA, CDR2 SQIVND (reference sequence). The CDR3 consists of 15 residues. Trimming took 5 bases from V and 4 from J, leaving 15 bases between them. The CDR3 DNA reads as TGTGCCAGTAGTCCCCAGACACGATTGTACAATGAGCAGTTCTTC. This gives the protein CASSPQTRLYNEQFF.

V gene TRBV2 combines with J gene TRBJ2-7, with D possibly being TRBD1 (6 bases). Germline values: CDR1 SNHLY, CDR2 FYNNEI. V lost 2 bases, J lost 10 bases, and 12 bases lay in between. This CDR3 has 12 amino acids. The CDR3 is CASSEHTGIQYF. For the CDR3, the DNA is TGTGCCAGCAGTGAACACACAGGGATCCAGTACTTC.

The chain is built from TRBV28 and TRBJ2-1, with D tentatively TRBD1 (6 bases). V was shortened by 7 bases and J by 8 bases, with 21 bases between the two germline ends. This CDR3 has 15 residues. In germline, CDR1 is MDHEN, CDR2 SYDVKM. CDR3 loop: CASTMPRQRGYEQFF. In nucleotides, the CDR3 is TGTGCCAGCACCATGCCGCGACAGAGGGGGTATGAGCAGTTCTTC.

A few counts support this clone. The chain employs TRBV6-1 and TRBJ1-2; D perhaps matches TRBD1 (6 bases). The CDR3 has 15 amino acids. V lost 5 bases and J lost 4, with 17 bases in between. Germline V gene lookup returns CDR1 MNHNS and CDR2 SASEGT. CDR3 region: CASSNRDTKTYGYTF. The CDR3 DNA follows: TGTGCCAGCAGTAACCGGGACACTAAAACCTATGGCTACACCTTC.

The V gene is TRBV19, the J gene TRBJ1-5; possible D gene TRBD1, 5 bases. This CDR3 spans 15 amino acids. The V and J ends lost 7 bases and 7 bases respectively, with 20 bases between them. Germline-derived CDR1 and CDR2 are LNHDA and SQIVND (reference sequence). CDR3 nucleotide sequence: TGTGCCAGTAACGGCCAGGGCCTAGAAGAACAGCCCCAGCATTTT. Encoded protein: CASNGQGLEEQPQHF. The full variable domain, rest sourced from reference TRBV19 and TRBJ1-5, is DGGITQSPKYLFRKEGQNVTLSCEQNLNHDAMYWYRQDPGQGLRLIYYSQIVNDFQKGDIAEGYSVSREKKESFPLTVTSAQKNPTAFYLCASNGQGLEEQPQHFGDGTRLSIL.

This chain connects TRBV11-2 to TRBJ2-5, with D maybe TRBD2 (6 bases). Between the trimmed V and J ends, which lost 5 bases and 4 bases, there was a span of 14 bases. CDR3 length: 14 amino acids. Germline V gene data show CDR1 as SGHAT and CDR2 as FQNNGV. The CDR3 DNA is TGTGCCAGCAGCCATATTGTGGGGGGAGAGACCCAGTACTTC. The encoded protein is CASSHIVGGETQYF.

The chain joins TRBV5-8 to TRBJ1-1; D is possibly TRBD1 (6 bases). V was clipped by 4 bases and J by 11 bases, with 24 bases between them. CDR1 SGHTS and CDR2 YDEGEE come from the germline V gene. This CDR3 region has 15 residues. In nucleotides, the CDR3 is TGTGCCAGCAGCACCGAGGGCAGGGCCCTTAGGGGGGCTTTCTTT. Its translation is CASSTEGRALRGAFF.

The rearrangement links TRBV6-5 to TRBJ1-1; D gene unclear. The CDR3 has 15 amino acids. Trimming took off 1 base at V and 1 base at J, with 10 bases between the two ends. Germline CDR1 is MNHEY and CDR2 is SVGAGI. The CDR3 region has the DNA TGTGCCAGCAGTTACTTTGCTATAGCGAACACTGAAGCTTTCTTT. It specifies CASSYFAIANTEAFF.